Below are 2 T cell receptor beta chains sequenced from a single sample in a study of naive and memory T cell subsets. Two oligonucleotides, mixed equimolar, formed the beta constant-region primer covering TRBC1 and TRBC2. Four rounds of PCR amplified the ligated cDNA using nested alpha and beta constant-region primers plus SP2. TCRdb re-called the UMI-ligation and nested PCR reads with MiXCR, one entry per CDR3 protein. This table has 85,000 or so distinct CDR3 sequences, about 8.2% appearing once. Sequencing input: naive CD8+ T cells from blood. These receptors originate from a human donor in good health.

This clonotype was counted between two and nine times. V gene TRBV29-1 combines with J gene TRBJ2-7; the match to TRBD2 covers 8 bases. The length of the CDR3 is 15 residues. Per the germline V gene, CDR1 is SQVTM and CDR2 is ANQGSEA. V lost 3 bases to trimming and J lost 2 bases; unmatched junction nucleotides: 9. The CDR3 protein is CSVEGLTSGTYEQYF. CDR3 nucleotides: TGCAGCGTTGAGGGACTTACTAGCGGTACCTACGAGCAGTACTTC.

Note on this clonotype: One end of the junction fails to match germline, which may point to a read error. The J gene is TRBJ2-7, the V gene TRBV12-3 or TRBV12-4; 7 nucleotides align to TRBD1. The CDR3 runs 14 residues. CDR3 residues: CASGLQGFSYEQYF. The CDR3, as DNA: TGTGCCAGCGGTTTACAGGGGTTCTCCTACGAGCAGTACTTC.